The 31 T cell receptor beta chains below come from one sample, sequenced in a study of blood T cell repertoires in COVID-19. Data came from immunoSEQ multiplex PCR; TCRdb stores just in-frame clones and leaves some out. Of about 370,000 clones listed, 90% to 95% were seen once; the top ten hold about 0.83%. The source material was PBMCs or T cells enriched from blood (not recorded which). The receptor source for this set is a woman in her thirties or forties who had been exposed to COVID-19.

The chain combines TRBV6-5 with TRBJ2-5, with D possibly matching TRBD2 (5 bases). The length of the CDR3 is 13 residues. CDR1 is MNHEY and CDR2 is SVGAGI in the germline V gene. V shed 4 bases and J shed 5 bases, with 11 bases lying between them. The CDR3 sequence: CASSSPTGETQYF. The CDR3 bases are TGTGCCAGCAGTTCTCCGACGGGGGAGACCCAGTACTTC.

The chain recombines TRBV30 with TRBJ2-7, with TRBD1 as a possible D gene (6 bases). Per germline, CDR1 GTSNPN and CDR2 SVGIG (reference sequence). The CDR3 covers 14 residues. V shed 6 bases and J shed 1 base, with 16 bases lying between them. CDR3 coding DNA: TGTGCCTGCGAAAGGGGGACAAGGTCCTACGAGCAGTACTTC. It yields the protein CACERGTRSYEQYF.

The chain carries TRBV10-1 and TRBJ2-7; tentative D call: TRBD2 (5 bases). V was pared by 5 bases and J by 5 bases, with 16 bases between. The length of the CDR3 is 14 residues. Germline V lookup: CDR1 WNHNN, CDR2 SYGVQD (reference sequence). In DNA form, the CDR3 reads TGCGCCAGCAGTCTGGACTTGTCAAACCACGAGCAGTACTTC. Its protein is CASSLDLSNHEQYF.

The chain employs TRBV5-1 and TRBJ1-1, with 12 nucleotides matching TRBD1. The germline V gene has CDR1 SGHRS and CDR2 YFSETQ. This CDR3 comprises 16 residues. The junction had 10 bases not matched to a gene; V was cut back by 7 bases and J by 3 bases. CDR3 protein: CASFSGTGGRDTEAFF. The CDR3 DNA is TGCGCCAGCTTCTCCGGGACAGGGGGCCGGGACACTGAAGCTTTCTTT.

V and J are TRBV30 and TRBJ1-6; no clear D gene. CDR3 length: 17 amino acids. Looked up from germline, CDR1 is GTSNPN and CDR2 is SVGIG (reference sequence). Trimming removed 0 bases at V and 0 bases at J, with 12 bases between. The DNA for the CDR3 is TGTGCCTGGAGTGTACCTCGCATCAGCTCCTATAATTCACCCCTCCACTTT. This gives the protein CAWSVPRISSYNSPLHF.

The V gene is TRBV18, the J gene TRBJ2-7; perhaps TRBD1 as D (6 bases). V lost 2 bases and J lost 3, with 20 bases in between. The CDR3 is 17 amino acids. Germline V gene data show CDR1 as KGHSH and CDR2 as LQKENI. The CDR3, as DNA: TGTGCCAGCTCACCAAGCGCATCGAACAGGGCGGTCTACGAGCAGTACTTC. Protein product: CASSPSASNRAVYEQYF.

This clone was recorded only once. This chain uses TRBV5-4 with TRBJ1-2, with 12 bases identical to TRBD1. J gave up 8 bases and V 2 bases, and 7 bases lay outside the gene matches. From germline, CDR1 is SGHNT and CDR2 YYREEE (reference sequence). The CDR3 is 15 residues long. The chain's CDR3 is CASSLRDRGLRGYTF. The CDR3, as DNA: TGTGCCAGCAGCTTAAGGGACAGGGGGCTTAGAGGCTACACCTTC.

The chain joins TRBV10-3 to TRBJ2-7, with D unresolved. V lost 2 bases, J lost 4 bases, and 9 bases lay in between. Germline CDR1 and CDR2: ENHRY and SYGVKD. The CDR3 is made up of 13 amino acids. CDR3 coding DNA: TGTGCCATCAGTGAGAGGCAGAGGTACGAGCAGTACTTC. Its translation: CAISERQRYEQYF.

This sequence joins TRBV11-3 and TRBJ2-7, with a tentative D call TRBD1 (6 bases). The CDR3 runs to 13 residues. Germline CDR1 is SGHNT and CDR2 is YENEEA. V was clipped by 2 bases and J by 1 base, with 6 bases between them. This CDR3 reads CASSLQGSYEQYF. CDR3 nucleotide sequence: TGTGCCAGCAGCTTACAGGGGTCCTACGAGCAGTACTTC.

J is TRBJ2-7 and V is TRBV6-5; TRBD1 aligns across 8 bases. The germline gives CDR1 MNHEY, CDR2 SVGAGI. The CDR3 sequence is 15 residues long. With V trimmed by 6 bases and J by 0 bases, 7 bases remained unmatched. The chain's CDR3 is CASRMETGGSYEQYF. CDR3 nucleotide sequence: TGTGCCAGCAGGATGGAAACAGGGGGCTCCTACGAGCAGTACTTC.

The chain couples TRBV24-1 to TRBJ1-3; perhaps TRBD1 as D (5 bases). Germline loops: CDR1 KGHDR, CDR2 SFDVKD. The length of the CDR3 is 17 residues. Trimming removed 3 bases at V and 1 base at J, with 15 bases between. The chain's CDR3 is CATSDPPGGGSGNTIYF. CDR3 bases: TGTGCCACCAGTGATCCCCCCGGGGGTGGATCTGGAAACACCATATATTTT.

The chain links TRBV6-6 to TRBJ1-3; weak D call: TRBD1 (5 bases). Germline V CDR1 and CDR2: MNHNY, SVGAGI (reference sequence). This CDR3 is 15 amino acids long. V shed 8 bases and J shed 4 bases, with 18 bases lying between them. CDR3 bases: TGTGCCAGCTCTCGCCGCGGGGGGACCGGAAACACCATATATTTT. Encoded protein: CASSRRGGTGNTIYF.

The genes are TRBV10-2 and TRBJ2-5, with TRBD1 identical over 7 bases. CDR3 length: 13 residues. V shed 7 bases and J 4 bases; nucleotides not matched to a gene: 6. Germline CDR1 and CDR2: WSHSY and SAAADI. The CDR3 coding sequence is TGCGCCAGCACGAGACAGGGAAGAGAGACCCAGTACTTC. Translation: CASTRQGRETQYF.

The chain links TRBV7-3 to TRBJ1-6; 7 bases match TRBD1. This CDR3 is built from 15 residues. The germline V gene encodes CDR1 SGHTA and CDR2 FQGTGA. The J segment lost 5 bases and the V segment lost 4 bases, leaving 5 bases of the junction unmatched. CDR3 protein: CASSSAGGHNSPLHF. The DNA of the CDR3 is TGTGCCAGCAGCTCAGCAGGGGGACATAATTCACCCCTCCACTTT.

V is TRBV7-9 and J is TRBJ1-2, with D tentatively TRBD1 (6 bases). Germline V CDR1 and CDR2: SEHNR, FQNEAQ (reference sequence). Trimming shortened V by 5 bases and J by 4 bases, and 11 bases separated the two germline ends. This CDR3 spans 13 amino acids. CDR3: CASSPRTAYGYTF. The CDR3 coding sequence is TGTGCCAGCAGCCCGAGGACAGCCTATGGCTACACCTTC.

The chain carries TRBV29-1 and TRBJ2-5, with TRBD1 identical over 11 bases. CDR1 and CDR2 from the germline V gene are SQVTM and ANQGSEA. The CDR3 runs 14 residues. V dropped 6 bases and J dropped 4; count of bases not matched to a gene: 7. The CDR3 here is CSVDGQGARETQYF. The CDR3 DNA reads TGCAGCGTCGATGGACAGGGGGCTCGAGAGACCCAGTACTTC. The complete variable domain, with remaining parts taken from reference TRBV29-1 and TRBJ2-5, reads SAVISQKPSRDICQRGTSLTIQCQVDSQVTMMFWYRQQPGQSLTLIATANQGSEATYESGFVIDKFPISRPNLTFSTLTVSNMSPEDSSIYLCSVDGQGARETQYFGPGTRLLVL.

This sequence joins TRBV7-8 and TRBJ2-7, with 7 bases lining up with TRBD1. The germline V gene has CDR1 SGHVS and CDR2 FQNEAQ. CDR3 size: 17 residues. V trimming: 2 bases; J trimming: 5 bases; junction bases outside the gene matches: 15. CDR3 region: CASSLTGQAILANEQYF. The CDR3 region has the DNA TGTGCCAGCAGCTTAACCGGACAGGCCATCCTCGCGAACGAGCAGTACTTC.

V gene TRBV30 combines with J gene TRBJ1-5; possible D gene TRBD1, 5 bases. V lost 1 base and J lost 4, with 8 bases in between. This CDR3 spans 13 amino acids. Per germline, CDR1 GTSNPN and CDR2 SVGIG (reference sequence). CDR3 coding DNA: TGTGCCTGGAGTGAGCAGGGAAATCAGCCCCAGCATTTT. This sequence encodes CAWSEQGNQPQHF.

The gene calls are TRBV7-2 and TRBJ2-3; 10 bases map to TRBD2. Trimming removed 6 bases from V and 5 bases from J; junction bases left unmatched: 5. Per the germline V gene, CDR1 is SGHTA and CDR2 is FQGNSA. The CDR3 totals 14 residues. CDR3 sequence reads: CASRSGRGVDTQYF. In DNA form, the CDR3 reads TGTGCCAGCAGAAGCGGGAGGGGTGTAGATACGCAGTATTTT.

The rearrangement links TRBV11-2 to TRBJ1-2, with unresolved D. Germline loops: CDR1 SGHAT, CDR2 FQNNGV. This CDR3 has 13 amino acids. The V end lost 1 base, the J end lost 6 bases, and 9 bases lay between the germline ends. In DNA, the CDR3 is TGTGCCAGCAGCTTAGTACTCGGTCATGGCTACACCTTC. The encoded protein is CASSLVLGHGYTF.

CDR3 bases: TGTGCCAGCAGCCTTAGCGGGGGGATCATGGAGACCCAGTACTTC. Encoded protein: CASSLSGGIMETQYF. This chain joins TRBV7-2 and TRBJ2-5; 10 bases fit TRBD2. The CDR3 is made up of 15 amino acids. Germline trimming cut 5 bases from V and 5 bases from J; bases unmatched to any gene: 8. The germline CDR1 and CDR2 sequences are SGHTA and FQGNSA.

The chain joins TRBV7-2 to TRBJ2-1; 9 bases line up with TRBD2. The CDR3 spans 13 residues. The V gene's germline CDR1 is SGHTA and CDR2 FQGNSA. Trimming at V came to 0 bases and at J to 10 bases, leaving 1 base not matched to a gene. CDR3 bases: TGTGCCAGCAGCTTAGCTAGCGGGAGAGAGCAGTTCTTC. Its protein is CASSLASGREQFF.

The chain links TRBV5-5 to TRBJ1-5; maybe TRBD1 (5 bases). The germline V gene has CDR1 SGHKS and CDR2 YYEKEE (reference sequence). CDR3 length: 13 residues. Between the trimmed V and J ends, which lost 2 bases and 9 bases, there was a span of 12 bases. CDR3 region: CASSLGAWWPQHF. The CDR3 bases are TGTGCCAGCAGCTTAGGGGCCTGGTGGCCCCAGCATTTT. Looking up the rest from reference TRBV5-5 and TRBJ1-5 gives the full variable domain: DAGVTQSPTHLIKTRGQQVTLRCSPISGHKSVSWYQQVLGQGPQFIFQYYEKEERGRGNFPDRFSARQFPNYSSELNVNALLLGDSALYLCASSLGAWWPQHFGDGTRLSIL.

This chain uses TRBV30 with TRBJ1-1; possibly TRBD1 for D (5 bases). The V gene's germline CDR1 is GTSNPN and CDR2 SVGIG (reference sequence). CDR3 size: 13 residues. Trimming cost V 5 bases and J 5 bases, with 15 bases left between them. CDR3 DNA sequence: TGTGCCTGGGACGCACTGGGGCTTACTGAAGCTTTCTTT. It codes for CAWDALGLTEAFF.

The rearrangement links TRBV19 to TRBJ1-1, with TRBD1 matching over 9 bases. CDR3 size: 16 residues. Germline CDR1 is LNHDA and CDR2 is SQIVND (reference sequence). Germline trimming cut 2 bases from V and 0 bases from J; bases unmatched to any gene: 4. CDR3 in DNA: TGTGCCAGTAGTATATGGACAGGGGTCATGAACACTGAAGCTTTCTTT. This sequence encodes CASSIWTGVMNTEAFF.

V gene TRBV6-5 combines with J gene TRBJ2-2, with 9 bases lining up with TRBD2. J gave up 2 bases and V 8 bases, and 3 bases lay outside the gene matches. This CDR3 spans 14 amino acids. CDR1 and CDR2 from the germline V gene are MNHEY and SVGAGI. CDR3 DNA sequence: TGTGCCAGCCGCGGGAGGGGCAACACCGGGGAGCTGTTTTTT. This encodes CASRGRGNTGELFF.

V and J are TRBV30 and TRBJ2-7, with D tentatively TRBD1 (5 bases). The germline V and J ends were trimmed by 3 bases and 5 bases, with 20 bases remaining between them. CDR3 size: 15 residues. Germline CDR1 is GTSNPN and CDR2 is SVGIG (reference sequence). The CDR3 region has the DNA TGTGCCTGGAGCTGGGCAGGGCGAAGTGGGAACGAGCAGTACTTC. It codes for CAWSWAGRSGNEQYF.

This clone was seen once. The genes are TRBV7-9 and TRBJ2-3, with D perhaps TRBD1 (6 bases). Germline lookup yields CDR1 SEHNR and CDR2 FQNEAQ (reference sequence). The germline V and J ends were trimmed by 6 bases and 3 bases, with 13 bases remaining between them. This CDR3 is built from 14 residues. The CDR3 sequence: CASSRRQGTDTQYF. The CDR3 DNA reads TGTGCCAGCAGTCGGCGGCAGGGGACAGATACGCAGTATTTT.

This clone was detected only once. The rearrangement links TRBV5-1 to TRBJ1-1, with D hard to call. The V end lost 0 bases, the J end lost 7 bases, and 13 bases lay between the germline ends. Germline CDR1 and CDR2: SGHRS and YFSETQ. The CDR3 runs to 14 residues. DNA of the CDR3: TGCGCCAGCAGCTTGGCCTCGGCAGGTAATGAAGCTTTCTTT. This codes for CASSLASAGNEAFF.

This clone has only one observation. Other nucleotide sequences from this sample produce the same CDR3. The chain uses TRBV9 and TRBJ2-3; D perhaps matches TRBD2 (6 bases). Germline V gives CDR1 SGDLS, CDR2 YYNGEE. V was shortened by 2 bases and J by 4 bases, with 11 bases between the two germline ends. This CDR3 region has 14 residues. The CDR3 sequence: CASSVGGVADTQYF. CDR3 bases: TGTGCCAGCAGCGTCGGGGGTGTAGCAGATACGCAGTATTTT.

V usage is TRBV7-3 and J usage is TRBJ2-3; 8 bases match TRBD2. J lost 4 bases, V lost 5 bases, and 5 bases had no gene match. This CDR3 spans 14 amino acids. Germline V lookup: CDR1 SGHTA, CDR2 FQGTGA. The CDR3 region has the DNA TGTGCCAGCAGCCAGAGCGGGAGCGCAGATACGCAGTATTTT. Amino acids: CASSQSGSADTQYF.